What follows are 15 T cell receptor beta chains derived from one specimen sequenced in a study of Ad26.COV2.S vaccination and SARS-CoV-2 variants. As for treatment: some 19 received Ad26.COV2.S at low or high dose, single or two shots; several received placebo; per-sample allocation not given. Sampling took place 63 days after the first vaccine or placebo injection. Assay: immunoSEQ multiplex PCR; the TCRdb copy retains only in-frame clones and omits some. The sample lists about 680,000 clones, 89% occurring once. This sample comprised peripheral blood, obtained in a trial of Ad26.COV2.S vaccine versus placebo. The receptors were gathered from a person aged 18 to 65 who received the Ad26.COV2.S COVID-19 vaccine or a placebo.

The chain links TRBV6-5 to TRBJ2-7; D possibly uses TRBD1 or TRBD2 (5 bases each). This CDR3 has 14 residues. V lost 2 bases, J lost 3 bases, and 11 bases lay in between. Germline CDR1 and CDR2: MNHEY and SVGAGI. CDR3 coding DNA: TGTGCCAGCAGTTACCGGGACGGAGGCTACGAGCAGTACTTC. This codes for CASSYRDGGYEQYF.

The chain combines TRBV3-1 (or the pseudogene TRBV3-2) with TRBJ2-1; D gene ambiguous. The CDR3 length is 12 residues. Germline CDR1 is LGHDT and CDR2 is YNNKEL (reference sequence). V shed 4 bases and J shed 10 bases, with 11 bases lying between them. DNA of the CDR3: TGTGCCAGCAGCCCCATGAGCGCCGAGCAGTTCTTC. It specifies CASSPMSAEQFF.

This clone was found once. The chain carries TRBV3-1 (or the pseudogene TRBV3-2) and TRBJ2-7; 9 nucleotides agree with TRBD2. CDR3 length equals 15 residues. Germline V gene sequence: CDR1 LGHDT, CDR2 YNNKEL (reference sequence). The ends lost 1 base at V and 3 bases at J; junction bases unmatched: 4. Here the CDR3 DNA reads TGTGCCAGCAGCCAAGGGGGTAGCGGGAGCTACGAGCAGTACTTC. Its protein product is CASSQGGSGSYEQYF.

The chain uses TRBV6-6 and TRBJ1-3; D might be TRBD1 (5 bases). Trimming stripped 9 bases from V and 4 bases from J, with 13 bases between. The CDR3 sequence is 13 residues long. Germline CDR1 MNHNY, CDR2 SVGAGI (reference sequence). The CDR3 nucleotides read TGTGCCAGTGGGGGGATGGAGGGAAACACCATATATTTT. Residues: CASGGMEGNTIYF.

The chain employs TRBV6-2 or TRBV6-3 and TRBJ1-1; possibly TRBD1 for D (6 bases). The CDR3 totals 15 residues. CDR1 and CDR2 (germline): MNHEY, SVGEGT. Trimming removed 5 bases at V and 1 base at J, with 14 bases between. This CDR3 reads CASSRRGAPNTEAFF. Here the CDR3 DNA reads TGTGCCAGCAGTAGGCGGGGGGCACCGAACACTGAAGCTTTCTTT.

The chain combines TRBV19 with TRBJ1-4; D unresolved. There are 17 residues in the CDR3. Per the germline V gene, CDR1 is LNHDA and CDR2 is SQIVND (reference sequence). Trimming left V 3 bases short and J 0 bases short, with 14 bases between. Here the CDR3 DNA reads TGTGCCAGTAGTATGAGAGGGCAGCTTGCAACTAATGAAAAACTGTTTTTT. This sequence encodes CASSMRGQLATNEKLFF.

The chain is built from TRBV4-2 and TRBJ2-7, with TRBD1 identical over 10 bases. Looked up from germline, CDR1 is LGHNA and CDR2 is YNFKEQ. This CDR3 has 17 residues. J gave up 0 bases and V 1 base, and 6 bases lay outside the gene matches. The CDR3 protein is CASSQGSGTGDSYEQYF. The DNA of the CDR3 is TGTGCCAGCAGCCAAGGTTCCGGGACAGGGGACTCCTACGAGCAGTACTTC.

This clone occurred once. The V gene is TRBV7-8, the J gene TRBJ2-7; a weak D match, TRBD1 (5 bases). V was clipped by 1 base and J by 3 bases, with 13 bases between them. The CDR3 is 15 amino acids. Germline V lookup: CDR1 SGHVS, CDR2 FQNEAQ. CDR3 protein: CASSLVQGNLYEQYF. CDR3 nucleotides: TGTGCCAGCAGCTTAGTTCAGGGAAACCTCTACGAGCAGTACTTC.

The chain joins TRBV6-5 to TRBJ2-2, with a tentative D call TRBD2 (5 bases). V lost 2 bases to trimming and J lost 5 bases, with 9 bases between them. From germline, CDR1 is MNHEY and CDR2 SVGAGI. CDR3 size: 14 residues. CDR3 loop: CASSYGGSTGELFF. The CDR3 region has the DNA TGTGCCAGCAGTTACGGCGGGTCGACCGGGGAGCTGTTTTTT.

This chain links TRBV7-8 with TRBJ1-2; TRBD1 agrees at 7 bases. The CDR3 totals 13 residues. Germline-derived CDR1 and CDR2 are SGHVS and FQNEAQ. Trimming cost V 1 base and J 7 bases; bases outside gene matches: 3. CDR3 sequence (DNA): TGTGCCAGCAGCTTAGTCGACAGGGTTGGCTACACCTTC. It specifies CASSLVDRVGYTF.

This chain uses TRBV30 with TRBJ1-2, with 9 positions matching TRBD1. The CDR3 runs 13 residues. The V segment lost 2 bases and the J segment 7 bases; nucleotides outside the gene matches: 5. From germline, CDR1 is GTSNPN and CDR2 SVGIG (reference sequence). In DNA, the CDR3 is TGTGCCTGGAGTCCACAGGGGGCGCGTGGCTACACCTTC. Protein sequence: CAWSPQGARGYTF.

The chain is built from TRBV10-3 and TRBJ2-3; the match to TRBD1 covers 10 bases. The length of the CDR3 is 16 residues. Germline CDR1 and CDR2: ENHRY and SYGVKD. The V and J ends lost 11 bases and 2 bases, in that order; junction bases with no gene match: 13. The CDR3 sequence is CAYSYDGTGDTDTQYF. DNA of the CDR3: TGTGCCTATAGCTACGATGGGACAGGGGACACAGATACGCAGTATTTT.

This clone was counted once. This rearrangement joins TRBV7-2 to TRBJ1-4; weak D call: TRBD1 (6 bases). The CDR3 runs 15 residues. Germline V CDR1 and CDR2: SGHTA, FQGNSA. V lost 2 bases, J lost 8 bases, and 15 bases lay in between. CDR3 sequence: CASSLPGQGYEKLFF. DNA for the CDR3: TGTGCCAGCAGCTTACCGGGCCAGGGGTACGAAAAACTGTTTTTT.

This clone has more than one count but fewer than ten. V is TRBV27 and J is TRBJ1-2; D gene ambiguous. The V end lost 7 bases, the J end lost 4 bases, and 10 bases lay between the germline ends. Germline V gene lookup returns CDR1 MNHEY and CDR2 SMNVEV (reference sequence). The length of the CDR3 is 12 residues. CDR3 DNA: TGTGCCAGCAAGGGCAGCGCCTATGGCTACACCTTC. It is translated as CASKGSAYGYTF.

The chain combines TRBV19 with TRBJ2-3, with a weak D call TRBD1 (6 bases). The germline V gene encodes CDR1 LNHDA and CDR2 SQIVND (reference sequence). The CDR3 consists of 14 residues. V lost 6 bases to trimming and J lost 3 bases, with 13 bases between them. CDR3 sequence reads: CASSFRGGTDTQYF. CDR3 in DNA: TGTGCCAGTAGCTTCAGGGGTGGGACAGATACGCAGTATTTT.